The source of this T cell receptor beta chain is a study of human T cells and chemical hapten exposure. The study, taken as a whole, reports: The presence of alopecia in the donors means their immune response may differ from healthy people's.

Germline V gives CDR1 MDHEN, CDR2 SYDVKM. This CDR3 contains 14 residues. Trimming stripped 3 bases from V and 0 bases from J, with 8 bases between. Per the original data handling: Samples had a median of roughly 100,000 TCRs, ranging about 20,000 to 750,000. TCRdb called the RACE reads again in MiXCR, with one record for every CDR3 protein. TCRdb, not the original authors, processed these V and J calls. The table includes fewer than 400,000 distinct CDR3 sequences, around 7% detected once. Time point defined: patch test 1, 2 weeks after DPC sensitization. Treatment denoted: therapeutic diphenylcyclopropenone sensitization with weekly scalp DPC. The table lists this clonotype with many counts. What it binds is unknown.

The TCR originated in a woman aged 18-29 years with alopecia areata. Some clones in this sample may be carry-over from other donors' samples. The V gene is TRBV28, the J gene TRBJ1-2; tentatively, D is TRBD1 (6 bases). Source: whole blood, taken in connection with sensitization to the hapten diphenylcyclopropenone (DPC). CDR3 protein: CASSFQGTNYGYTF. The CDR3 DNA sequence: TGTGCCAGCAGTTTCCAGGGGACTAACTATGGCTACACCTTC.